This T cell receptor beta chain originates from a study of blood T cells in healthy people across ages. The germline CDR1 and CDR2 sequences are DFQATT and SNEGSKA (reference sequence). This CDR3 contains 12 residues. The use of a sample-barcoded 5' primer and a J-beta primer mix characterized a second PCR of 7 to 11 cycles. TCRdb fed the 5' RACE reads into MiXCR, producing one record per CDR3 protein. This sample carries about 800,000 distinct CDR3 sequences, about 45% of them seen once, and the ten largest clones take around 18%. The material sequenced was blood. The V and J genes are TRBV20-1 and TRBJ1-2, with D possibly matching TRBD1 (6 bases). This clonotype originated in an elderly man in good health. The CDR3 sequence: CRAPWGREGYTF. Written as DNA, the CDR3 is TGCAGGGCCCCCTGGGGGCGTGAAGGCTACACCTTC.